The 20 T cell receptor beta chains below all came from one sample that was sequenced in a study of cytomegalovirus exposure and HLA in healthy donors. A multiplex PCR was run with 60 Vbeta primers and 13 Jbeta primers. Clones were read by immunoSEQ multiplex PCR, and TCRdb kept only the in-frame ones, dropping some. The top ten clones hold around 10% of a sample with about 76,000 clones, 60% to 75% of them seen once. Sequences were obtained from PBMCs. The source is a woman between 40 and 55 years old in good health and CMV-seropositive.

The chain is built from TRBV28 and TRBJ1-5; 8 nucleotides match TRBD1. There are 16 residues in the CDR3. Germline CDR1 is MDHEN and CDR2 is SYDVKM. The junction had 11 bases not matched to a gene; V was cut back by 3 bases and J by 7 bases. DNA for the CDR3: TGTGCCAGCAGTTTTCAGGCTGGACAGGGTGGACAGCCCCAGCATTTT. Amino acids: CASSFQAGQGGQPQHF. The variable domain in full, completed from reference TRBV28 and TRBJ1-5, reads DVKVTQSSRYLVKRTGEKVFLECVQDMDHENMFWYRQDPGLGLRLIYFSYDVKMKEKGDIPEGYSVSREKKERFSLILESASTNQTSMYLCASSFQAGQGGQPQHFGDGTRLSIL.

This chain uses TRBV28 with TRBJ2-5; TRBD1 agrees at 7 bases. V lost 6 bases to trimming and J lost 7 bases; unmatched junction nucleotides: 14. The CDR3 consists of 15 residues. The germline CDR1 and CDR2 sequences are MDHEN and SYDVKM. CDR3 in amino acids: CASSRPGRGPGTQYF. The CDR3 bases are TGTGCCAGCAGCCGCCCCGGTAGGGGGCCGGGGACCCAGTACTTC.

The chain has TRBV25-1 and TRBJ1-2, with a tentative D call TRBD1 (5 bases). The germline V gene encodes CDR1 MGHDK and CDR2 SYGVNS. Trimming removed 8 bases at V and 7 bases at J, with 11 bases between. This CDR3 comprises 11 residues. Written as DNA, the CDR3 is TGTGCCAGCTCACTGGGGGGTGGCTACACCTTC. Its translation is CASSLGGGYTF.

The chain combines TRBV19 with TRBJ1-6; TRBD1 is a possible D gene (6 bases). The V end lost 4 bases, the J end lost 8 bases, and 12 bases lay between the germline ends. CDR1 and CDR2 (germline): LNHDA, SQIVND (reference sequence). The CDR3 extends over 14 amino acids. The CDR3 protein is CASSTDSRDSPLHF. In DNA, the CDR3 is TGTGCCAGTAGTACGGACAGTCGTGATTCACCCCTCCACTTT.

This sequence joins TRBV4-1 and TRBJ2-3; 9 bases agree with TRBD2. Germline loops: CDR1 MGHRA, CDR2 YSYEKL. Germline trimming cut 4 bases from V and 5 bases from J; bases unmatched to any gene: 4. The CDR3 has 14 amino acids. The chain's CDR3 is CASSRIAGEDTQYF. In DNA, the CDR3 is TGCGCCAGCAGCCGTATAGCGGGGGAAGATACGCAGTATTTT.

The J gene is TRBJ1-3, the V gene TRBV6-5; D is undetermined. The V and J ends lost 8 bases and 2 bases respectively, with 7 bases between them. The CDR3 sequence is 12 residues long. Germline-derived CDR1 and CDR2 are MNHEY and SVGAGI. CDR3: CASVGTGNTIYF. Here the CDR3 DNA reads TGTGCCAGCGTTGGCACTGGAAACACCATATATTTT.

This clone appeared once. The chain is built from TRBV7-9 and TRBJ2-3, with D perhaps matching TRBD2 (6 bases). CDR3 length: 14 amino acids. V gave up 4 bases and J gave up 1 base, with 9 bases separating them. From germline, CDR1 is SEHNR and CDR2 FQNEAQ (reference sequence). CDR3 coding DNA: TGTGCCAGCAGCTCGGGACTTCGCACAGATACGCAGTATTTT. This gives the protein CASSSGLRTDTQYF.

The gene calls are TRBV15 and TRBJ2-7; TRBD2 is a possible D gene (6 bases). Germline V gene sequence: CDR1 LNHNV, CDR2 YYDKDF (reference sequence). This CDR3 region has 15 residues. Deletions cut 0 bases from V and 7 bases from J, with 16 bases between. The CDR3 nucleotides are TGTGCCACCAGCAGAGATCCTACGGGAGAGGAAGAGCAGTACTTC. The encoded protein is CATSRDPTGEEEQYF.

The genes are TRBV5-1 and TRBJ2-5, with 8 positions matching TRBD1. The J segment lost 5 bases and the V segment lost 0 bases, leaving 3 bases of the junction unmatched. Germline V lookup: CDR1 SGHRS, CDR2 YFSETQ. The CDR3 is made up of 14 amino acids. CDR3 DNA sequence: TGCGCCAGCAGCTTGGGGGGACAGGAGGAGACCCAGTACTTC. It encodes CASSLGGQEETQYF.

The V and J genes are TRBV2 and TRBJ2-1; D perhaps matches TRBD1 (5 bases). This CDR3 is built from 14 residues. CDR1 and CDR2 from the germline V gene are SNHLY and FYNNEI. Trimming took off 2 bases at V and 6 bases at J, with 11 bases between the two ends. Written as DNA, the CDR3 is TGTGCCAGCAGTGAACAGGGAAAGGGCAATGAGCAGTTCTTC. This codes for CASSEQGKGNEQFF.

This clone is classed as medium-sized. This chain links TRBV15 with TRBJ2-7; 8 bases align to TRBD1. The length of the CDR3 is 13 residues. From germline, CDR1 is LNHNV and CDR2 YYDKDF (reference sequence). The V gene end was trimmed by 5 bases and the J gene end by 5 bases; junction bases not matched to a gene: 5. CDR3 in DNA: TGTGCCACCAGCGGACAGGGCGCGGACGAGCAGTACTTC. It is translated as CATSGQGADEQYF.

This chain connects TRBV6-1 to TRBJ2-1, with D perhaps TRBD1 (8 bases). The CDR3 contains 14 residues. Germline assignment: CDR1 MNHNS and CDR2 SASEGT. The V end lost 8 bases, the J end lost 6 bases, and 17 bases lay between the germline ends. The CDR3 protein is CASGGGQVSNEQFF. For the CDR3, the DNA is TGTGCCAGCGGGGGGGGACAGGTTTCCAATGAGCAGTTCTTC.

The chain joins TRBV7-8 to TRBJ2-3; D is possibly TRBD1 (6 bases). The CDR3 is 14 residues long. Trimming took off 1 base at V and 2 bases at J, with 7 bases between the two ends. The germline CDR1 and CDR2 sequences are SGHVS and FQNEAQ. The CDR3: CASSLDRATDTQYF. For the CDR3, the DNA is TGTGCCAGCAGCTTAGACAGGGCCACAGATACGCAGTATTTT.

V usage is TRBV5-1 and J usage is TRBJ1-1, with D uncertain. CDR1 and CDR2 (germline): SGHRS, YFSETQ. Trimming removed 4 bases at V and 0 bases at J, with 10 bases between. The CDR3 runs 14 residues. CDR3: CASSPRTVNTEAFF. The CDR3 DNA reads TGCGCCAGCAGCCCCCGCACAGTGAACACTGAAGCTTTCTTT.

This chain links TRBV6-6 with TRBJ2-2; 8 positions agree with TRBD1. This CDR3 has 14 residues. CDR1 is MNHNY and CDR2 is SVGAGI in the germline V gene (reference sequence). With V trimmed by 6 bases and J by 6 bases, 6 bases remained unmatched. The CDR3 nucleotides read TGTGCCAGCAGGGGACAGGTTGGGTCCGGGGAGCTGTTTTTT. It translates to CASRGQVGSGELFF.

The J gene is TRBJ1-5, the V gene TRBV12-5, with D tentatively TRBD1 (6 bases). The CDR3 sequence is 17 residues long. Germline CDR1 and CDR2: LGHNT and FRNRAP. V dropped 3 bases and J dropped 10 bases, with 25 bases sitting between them. The DNA for the CDR3 is TGTGCTAGTGGTTTAAACCGGGACATCGAGTCATCGGGACCCCAGCATTTT. This gives the protein CASGLNRDIESSGPQHF.

This chain joins TRBV5-1 and TRBJ1-2; no clear D gene. The CDR3 covers 14 residues. Between the trimmed V and J ends, which lost 4 bases and 7 bases, there was a span of 17 bases. The germline CDR1 and CDR2 sequences are SGHRS and YFSETQ. CDR3 bases: TGCGCCAGCAGCAGGCCGGGTCGGGAGGGTGGCTACACCTTC. Its translation: CASSRPGREGGYTF.

V gene TRBV19 combines with J gene TRBJ2-7, with D hard to call. Germline V CDR1 and CDR2: LNHDA, SQIVND (reference sequence). CDR3 length equals 11 residues. The V end was cut by 8 bases, the J end by 4 bases, with 9 bases between. This CDR3 reads CASGDGYEQYF. For the CDR3, the DNA is TGTGCCAGTGGTGACGGGTACGAGCAGTACTTC.

In DNA form, the CDR3 reads TGTGCCAGCAGTGAATTTCAGGGGGCGAAAGGGATGAACACTGAAGCTTTCTTT. This sequence encodes CASSEFQGAKGMNTEAFF. The rearrangement links TRBV2 to TRBJ1-1; 8 nucleotides agree with TRBD1. This CDR3 has 18 residues. CDR1 and CDR2 from the germline V gene are SNHLY and FYNNEI. The V segment lost 2 bases and the J segment 0 bases; nucleotides outside the gene matches: 11.

Comments on this clone: A read error may account for a junction end that differs from germline. The V gene is TRBV7-9, the J gene TRBJ2-3, with a weak D call TRBD2 (5 bases). The germline CDR1 and CDR2 sequences are SEHNR and FQNEAQ (reference sequence). This CDR3 is built from 17 residues. The CDR3 loop reads CSSSLTASLDGTDTQYF. As DNA, the CDR3 is TGTTCCAGCAGCTTAACGGCTAGCCTTGATGGCACAGATACGCAGTATTTT.